What follows are 24 T cell receptor beta chains derived from one specimen sequenced in a study of read filtering for tumor transcriptome and immune sequencing. Molecular barcoded adaptors covering alpha/delta and beta/gamma chains were used on roughly 400 ng RNA. TCRdb reprocessed the reads with MiXCR, giving one entry per CDR3 protein. The sample shows roughly 69,000 distinct CDR3 sequences, 11% to 15% of them seen only once. The sample consisted of a population of CD138-negative cells sorted from bone marrow. These receptors were taken from a donor aged 40 or older with multiple myeloma.

This clonotype was seen a single time. The germline gene is not matched at one end of the junction; a read error may be the cause. The chain is built from TRBV5-1 and TRBJ1-1; 8 nucleotides align to TRBD1. The length of the CDR3 is 14 residues. Germline V lookup: CDR1 SGHRS, CDR2 YFSETQ. This CDR3 reads CASSPDRANTEVLF. The CDR3 region has the DNA TGCGCCAGCAGCCCGGACAGGGCGAACACTGAAGTTCTCTTT.

This clonotype was counted only a few times. The genes are TRBV4-3 and TRBJ2-5, with D perhaps TRBD1 (5 bases). Germline CDR1 LGHNA, CDR2 YSLEER. Trimming left V 3 bases short and J 2 bases short, with 7 bases between. The CDR3 totals 13 residues. The CDR3 nucleotides read TGCGCCAGCAGCCAGACAGTACAAGAGACCCAGTACTTC. This sequence encodes CASSQTVQETQYF.

Ten or more counts support this clonotype. The V and J genes are TRBV19 and TRBJ2-2; D assignment may be TRBD1 or TRBD2 (5 bases each). Germline assignment: CDR1 LNHDA and CDR2 SQIVND (reference sequence). Trimming pared 5 bases from V and 5 bases from J, leaving 15 bases between. The CDR3 spans 15 residues. DNA of the CDR3: TGTGCCAGTAGTTTGGGACCGCGAACAACCGGGGAGCTGTTTTTT. It encodes CASSLGPRTTGELFF. The whole variable domain, remainder taken from reference TRBV19 and TRBJ2-2, is DGGITQSPKYLFRKEGQNVTLSCEQNLNHDAMYWYRQDPGQGLRLIYYSQIVNDFQKGDIAEGYSVSREKKESFPLTVTSAQKNPTAFYLCASSLGPRTTGELFFGEGSRLTVL.

This clonotype was seen ten or more times. This chain uses TRBV7-9 with TRBJ2-3, with D unclear. This CDR3 is 13 amino acids long. Trimming took 6 bases from V and 3 from J, leaving 10 bases between them. Germline V gives CDR1 SEHNR, CDR2 FQNEAQ (reference sequence). This CDR3 is CASRLLGTDTQYF. The CDR3 DNA reads as TGTGCCAGCAGACTCTTAGGGACAGATACGCAGTATTTT.

The genes are TRBV14 and TRBJ2-7; 12 nucleotides line up with TRBD2. Germline V lookup: CDR1 SGHDN, CDR2 FVKESK. J lost 10 bases, V lost 1 base, and 5 bases had no gene match. The CDR3 covers 14 residues. CDR3 nucleotides: TGTGCCAGCAGCCAAGGGGCTAGCGGGAGGGCCCAGTACTTC. Amino acid sequence: CASSQGASGRAQYF. The variable domain in full, with the rest retrieved from reference TRBV14 and TRBJ2-7, is EAGVTQFPSHSVIEKGQTVTLRCDPISGHDNLYWYRRVMGKEIKFLLHFVKESKQDESGMPNNRFLAERTGGTYSTLKVQPAELEDSGVYFCASSQGASGRAQYFGPGTRLTVT.

This clonotype was seen ten or more times. The chain is built from TRBV7-3 and TRBJ1-6; D may be TRBD1 (5 bases). The CDR3 has 17 amino acids. Germline values: CDR1 SGHTA, CDR2 FQGTGA. V lost 4 bases to trimming and J lost 8 bases, with 21 bases between them. As DNA, the CDR3 is TGTGCCAGCAGCTCCCACGACCTGGGGCAGTACCATTCACCCCTCCACTTT. Amino acid sequence: CASSSHDLGQYHSPLHF.

This clonotype occurred many times. This chain connects TRBV7-3 to TRBJ2-1; D is unresolved. The germline V gene encodes CDR1 SGHTA and CDR2 FQGTGA. The CDR3 length is 13 residues. Between the trimmed V and J ends, which lost 4 bases and 4 bases, there was a span of 8 bases. The CDR3 protein is CASSSRRYNEQFF. The CDR3 DNA sequence: TGTGCCAGCAGCTCCAGACGGTACAATGAGCAGTTCTTC.

This clonotype was seen more than once but under ten times. A clone one base away is much larger, so this may be a read error. The CDR3 is CSVYQSTGAIVLTF. CDR3 nucleotides: TGCAGCGTTTATCAGTCAACTGGGGCCATCGTCCTGACTTTC. V and J are TRBV29-1 and TRBJ2-6; a possible D gene is TRBD1 (5 bases). The CDR3 runs to 14 residues. Germline values: CDR1 SQVTM, CDR2 ANQGSEA.

This clonotype was found many times. The V call is TRBV20-1, the J call TRBJ2-1; TRBD1 matches at 10 bases. The germline V gene encodes CDR1 DFQATT and CDR2 SNEGSKA (reference sequence). CDR3 length: 14 amino acids. The trim removed 6 bases at V and 9 bases at J, leaving 11 bases unmatched. The DNA of the CDR3 is TGCAGTGCCCCGAATCGACAGGGGGCGGCTGAGCAGTTCTTC. It translates to CSAPNRQGAAEQFF.

In its sample, this clonotype was seen many times. The chain uses TRBV6-1 and TRBJ1-5; D gene ambiguous. The CDR3 spans 16 residues. With 5 bases removed from V and 0 bases from J, the gap between germline ends came to 14 bases. Germline values: CDR1 MNHNS, CDR2 SASEGT. CDR3 nucleotide sequence: TGTGCCAGCAGTAGTTCCGGCGGATATAGCAATCAGCCCCAGCATTTT. Translated, it gives CASSSSGGYSNQPQHF.

Points on this clonotype: It may be a read error: a sequence one base away is much more abundant. The chain employs TRBV15 and TRBJ1-1; 7 positions agree with TRBD1. Per germline, CDR1 LNHNV and CDR2 YYDKDF (reference sequence). This CDR3 is built from 16 residues. This CDR3 reads CAISRDRDRAGTEAFF. The CDR3 DNA reads TGTGCCATCAGCAGAGATCGAGACAGGGCTGGAACTGAAGCTTTCTTT.

A word on this clonotype: An end of the junction differs from the germline gene, which may be a read error. The chain carries TRBV24-1 and TRBJ2-1, with D perhaps matching TRBD1 or TRBD2 (7 bases each). CDR3 size: 15 residues. From germline, CDR1 is KGHDR and CDR2 SFDVKD. This CDR3 is CATSQTGEGNNEQLF. The CDR3 DNA reads as TGTGCCACCAGCCAAACAGGGGAGGGGAACAATGAGCAGCTCTTC.

This clonotype showed up many times. This rearrangement joins TRBV5-1 to TRBJ2-7; D not certain. V lost 2 bases to trimming and J lost 2 bases, with 11 bases between them. Germline V gene data show CDR1 as SGHRS and CDR2 as YFSETQ. The CDR3 runs 14 residues. For the CDR3, the DNA is TGCGCCAGCAGCTTAGTCCTTGGCGCCTACGAGCAGTACTTC. Translating it yields CASSLVLGAYEQYF.

This clonotype was detected ten times or more. This sequence joins TRBV6-5 and TRBJ2-1; D unclear. The CDR3 runs 13 residues. V was clipped by 0 bases and J by 9 bases, with 9 bases between them. Germline CDR1 MNHEY, CDR2 SVGAGI. Here the CDR3 reads CASSYSRPIEQFF. In DNA, the CDR3 is TGTGCCAGCAGTTACTCGAGACCTATTGAGCAGTTCTTC.

This clonotype was counted many times. V gene TRBV6-4 combines with J gene TRBJ2-1; tentatively, D is TRBD1 (5 bases). This CDR3 contains 16 residues. The germline V gene encodes CDR1 MRHNA and CDR2 SNTAGT. Trimming removed 0 bases at V and 2 bases at J, with 11 bases between. The chain's CDR3 is CASSDSLQATYNEQFF. The CDR3 DNA sequence: TGTGCCAGCAGTGACTCGTTACAGGCCACCTACAATGAGCAGTTCTTC.

On this clonotype itself: This may arise from a read error, as a much more abundant clone is one base away. The J gene is TRBJ1-5, the V gene TRBV7-2, with D hard to call. Germline V CDR1 and CDR2: SGHTA, FQGNSA. This CDR3 is 14 amino acids long. Here the CDR3 DNA reads TGTGCCAGCAGCTTAGGGTTTAGCAATCAGCCCCCGCATTTT. Translated: CASSLGFSNQPPHF. The full variable domain, completed using reference TRBV7-2 and TRBJ1-5, is GAGVSQSPSNKVTEKGKDVELRCDPISGHTALYWYRQSLGQGLEFLIYFQGNSAPDKSGLPSDRFSAERTGGSVSTLTIQRTQQEDSAVYLCASSLGFSNQPPHFGDGTRLSIL.

This clonotype was observed at least ten times. This chain uses TRBV27 with TRBJ2-3, with D possibly matching TRBD1 (7 bases). CDR3 length: 15 residues. Germline CDR1 is MNHEY and CDR2 is SMNVEV (reference sequence). Deletions cut 6 bases from V and 2 bases from J, with 15 bases between. CDR3 DNA: TGTGCCAGCAGCAATCCAGGGGGGTTCACAGATACGCAGTATTTT. Amino acids: CASSNPGGFTDTQYF.

At least ten counts were recorded for this clonotype. CDR3 sequence (DNA): TGTGCCAGCAGCCCGAGGGGGGGTTCTAATGAAAAACTGTTTTTT. Its protein product is CASSPRGGSNEKLFF. This chain joins TRBV9 and TRBJ1-4; possible D gene TRBD1, 6 bases. Between the trimmed V and J ends, which lost 4 bases and 3 bases, there was a span of 13 bases. Germline CDR1 SGDLS, CDR2 YYNGEE. The CDR3 is 15 amino acids.

This clonotype was seen at least ten times. The chain combines TRBV15 with TRBJ2-7; perhaps TRBD2 as D (6 bases). The CDR3 runs 15 residues. The germline gives CDR1 LNHNV, CDR2 YYDKDF (reference sequence). The V gene lost 0 bases and the J gene lost 2 bases, with 11 bases spanning the gap. The CDR3 reads CATSRDGAGTYEQYF. The CDR3 DNA is TGTGCCACCAGCAGAGATGGGGCGGGAACCTACGAGCAGTACTTC.

The rearrangement joins TRBV7-3 to TRBJ2-1; D possibly corresponds to TRBD1 (6 bases). The CDR3 has 14 amino acids. The V end was cut by 5 bases, the J end by 7 bases, with 15 bases between. CDR1 SGHTA and CDR2 FQGTGA come from the germline V gene. As DNA, the CDR3 is TGTGCCAGCAGCCTCGGGACAATGCCGAATGAGCAGTTCTTC. Protein product: CASSLGTMPNEQFF.

This clonotype occurred once. The likely explanation is a read error, given a far larger clone one base away. The V and J genes are TRBV11-1 and TRBJ1-4; D is undetermined. Germline V gene sequence: CDR1 SGHAT, CDR2 FQDESV (reference sequence). This CDR3 contains 16 residues. V lost 2 bases and J 3 bases, leaving 13 bases between the germline ends. CDR3 DNA sequence: TGTGCCAGCAGCTTATATTTGGCCGGGTCTAATGAAAAACTGTTTTTT. Translated: CASSLYLAGSNEKLFF. Using reference TRBV11-1 and TRBJ1-4 for the parts outside the CDR3, the full variable domain is EAEVAQSPRYKITEKSQAVAFWCDPISGHATLYWYRQILGQGPELLVQFQDESVVDDSQLPKDRFSAERLKGVDSTLKIQPAELGDSAMYLCASSLYLAGSNEKLFFGSGTQLSVL.

There are many counts of this clonotype. The V gene is TRBV10-3, the J gene TRBJ2-1, with 8 nucleotides matching TRBD1. This CDR3 contains 17 residues. Germline values: CDR1 ENHRY, CDR2 SYGVKD. V gave up 6 bases and J gave up 5 bases; unmatched junction bases: 15. The CDR3 DNA is TGTGCCATCAGCGACAGGGGCGGCAGGGATAGGGACAATGAGCAGTTCTTC. Its protein product is CAISDRGGRDRDNEQFF.

This clonotype was counted ten times or more. Likely a read error: the CDR3 ends without its conserved phenylalanine or tryptophan. The CDR3 spells CSVRDHEQFL. The CDR3 DNA is TGCAGCGTCCGGGACCATGAGCAGTTCCTC. V and J are TRBV29-1 and TRBJ2-1; D may match TRBD1 or TRBD2 (5 bases each). Trimming cost V 6 bases and J 8 bases, with 8 bases left between them. Germline V CDR1 and CDR2: SQVTM, ANQGSEA. This CDR3 is 10 amino acids long.

This chain uses TRBV12-3 or TRBV12-4 with TRBJ2-5; D may match TRBD1 or TRBD2 (5 bases each). The CDR3 length is 15 residues. V was trimmed by 6 bases and J by 2 bases, leaving 16 bases between them. Here the CDR3 DNA reads TGTGCCAGCAGCTTACGGGGCGCGGGTCAAGAGACCCAGTACTTC. Residues: CASSLRGAGQETQYF.